This T cell receptor (beta chain) was sequenced during a study of T cells in Graves' hyperthyroidism and ophthalmopathy. Used for diagnoses were clinical symptoms, serum thyroxine and TRAb, thyroid ultrasound and orbital computed tomography. Amplification targeted TCR beta CDR3 regions from RNA transcripts. The HTBI primer set was used in a first-round RT-PCR of the TCR CDR3. MiXCR was run by TCRdb on the multiplex PCR reads, yielding one entry per CDR3 protein. The table records 500,000 to 750,000 distinct CDR3 sequences, around 42% of them present only once. V shed 6 bases and J 1 base; nucleotides not matched to a gene: 5. The CDR3 length is 15 residues.

Sequencing was carried out using peripheral blood or thyroid tissue (not recorded which). This TCR came from a woman aged 18-29 years with Graves' hyperthyroidism. J is TRBJ2-3 and V is TRBV12-3 or TRBV12-4; 9 bases match TRBD2. The CDR3 DNA follows: TGTGCCAGCAGGGACCCTAGCGGGGGCACAGATACGCAGTATTTT. This sequence encodes CASRDPSGGTDTQYF.